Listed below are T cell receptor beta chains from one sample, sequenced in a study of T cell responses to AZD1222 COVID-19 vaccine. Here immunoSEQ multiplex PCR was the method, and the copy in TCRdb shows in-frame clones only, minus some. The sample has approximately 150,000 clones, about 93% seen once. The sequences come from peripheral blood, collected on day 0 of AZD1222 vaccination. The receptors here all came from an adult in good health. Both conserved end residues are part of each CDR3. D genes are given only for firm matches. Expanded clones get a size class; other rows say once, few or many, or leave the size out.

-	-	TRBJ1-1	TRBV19	TGTGCCAGTAGCTCGGGGCCGAACACTGAAGCTTTCTTT	CASSSGPNTEAFF
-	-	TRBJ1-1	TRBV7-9	TGTGCCAGCAGCTTCGTCCTTGAAGCTTTCTTT	CASSFVLEAFF
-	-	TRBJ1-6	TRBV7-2	TGTGCCAGCAGCTCAAACTGGGTCCCGGGTAATTCACCCCTCCACTTT	CASSSNWVPGNSPLHF
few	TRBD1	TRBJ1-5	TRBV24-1	TGTGCCACCAGTCCAGGGGGCGCGCCCAATCAGCCCCAGCATTTT	CATSPGGAPNQPQHF
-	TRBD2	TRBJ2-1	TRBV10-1	TGCGCCAGCAGTGGTTCGGCTAGCGGTTACAATGAGCAGTTCTTC	CASSGSASGYNEQFF
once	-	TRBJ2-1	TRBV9	TGTGCCAGCACCCCCGTAGGCGCGGCCTCCTACAATGAGCAGTTCTTC	CASTPVGAASYNEQFF
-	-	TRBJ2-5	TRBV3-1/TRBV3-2	TGTGCCAGCAGCCAAGTACCGAGGGAGACCCAGTACTTC	CASSQVPRETQYF
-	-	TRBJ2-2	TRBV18	TGTGCCAGCTCACCACGTGGCGGGGATGCCGGGGAGCTGTTTTTT	CASSPRGGDAGELFF
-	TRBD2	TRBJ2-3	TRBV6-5	TGTGCCAGCAGTTTGGTAGCGGGGCCCACAGATACGCAGTATTTT	CASSLVAGPTDTQYF
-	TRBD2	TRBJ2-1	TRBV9	TGTGCCAGCAGCAGCCTAACGGGAGGCTACAATGAGCAGTTCTTC	CASSSLTGGYNEQFF
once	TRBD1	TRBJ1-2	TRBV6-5	TGTGCCAGCAAAAGGACAGGGGGCGCCTATGGCTACACCTTC	CASKRTGGAYGYTF
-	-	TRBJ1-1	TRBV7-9	TGTGCCAGCAGCTGGTTACACGGTGAAGCTTTCTTT	CASSWLHGEAFF
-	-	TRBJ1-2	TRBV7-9	TGTGCCAGCAGCCCGCAGACAGGTCTGGCTGGCTACACCTTC	CASSPQTGLAGYTF
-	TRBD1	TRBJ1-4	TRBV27	TGTGCCAGCAGTTCGAGGGACAGTCTTTATGAAAAACTGTTTTTT	CASSSRDSLYEKLFF
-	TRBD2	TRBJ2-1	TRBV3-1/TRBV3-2	TGTGCCAGCAGCCAAGATCTTACTAGCGGCTACAATGAGCAGTTCTTC	CASSQDLTSGYNEQFF
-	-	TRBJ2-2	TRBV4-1	TGCGCCAGCAGCCAAGCCCAAAGCGGGTCCGGGGAGCTGTTTTTT	CASSQAQSGSGELFF
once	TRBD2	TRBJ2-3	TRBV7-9	TGTGCCAGCAGCTCGGGACTAGCGGGCACAGATACGCAGTATTTT	CASSSGLAGTDTQYF
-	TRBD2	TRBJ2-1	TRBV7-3	TGTGCCAGCAGGGGGACTAGCGGGACCTACAATGAGCAGTTCTTC	CASRGTSGTYNEQFF
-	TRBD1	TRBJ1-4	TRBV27	TGTGCCAGCAGTTCGGGACAGGGGTTGGAAAAACTGTTTTTT	CASSSGQGLEKLFF
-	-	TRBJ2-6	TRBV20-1	TGCAGTGCTAGTGAATCGGATGGGGCCAACGTCCTGACTTTC	CSASESDGANVLTF
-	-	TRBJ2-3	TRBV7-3	TGTGCCAGCAGCTTAACGAGCCTAGAAGGAGATACGCAGTATTTT	CASSLTSLEGDTQYF
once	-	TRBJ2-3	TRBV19	TGTGCCAGTAGTAAAGGACATAGCACAGATACGCAGTATTTT	CASSKGHSTDTQYF
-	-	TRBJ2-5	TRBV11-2	TGTGCCAGCAGCCCCCACGTTCGCACCCAGTACTTC	CASSPHVRTQYF
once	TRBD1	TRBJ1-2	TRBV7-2	TGTGCCAGCAGCCTGGACAGGGGGCACCGTGGCTACACCTTC	CASSLDRGHRGYTF